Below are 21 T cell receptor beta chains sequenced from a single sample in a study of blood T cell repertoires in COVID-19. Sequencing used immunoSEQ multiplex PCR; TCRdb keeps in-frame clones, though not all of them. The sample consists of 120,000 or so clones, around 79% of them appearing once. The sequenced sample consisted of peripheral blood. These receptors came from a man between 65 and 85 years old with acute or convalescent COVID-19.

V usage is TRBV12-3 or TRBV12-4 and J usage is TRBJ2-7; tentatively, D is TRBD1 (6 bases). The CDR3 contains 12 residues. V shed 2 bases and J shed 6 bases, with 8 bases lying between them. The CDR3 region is CASSLRGSEQYF. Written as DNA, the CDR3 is TGTGCCAGCAGTTTAAGGGGGAGCGAGCAGTACTTC.

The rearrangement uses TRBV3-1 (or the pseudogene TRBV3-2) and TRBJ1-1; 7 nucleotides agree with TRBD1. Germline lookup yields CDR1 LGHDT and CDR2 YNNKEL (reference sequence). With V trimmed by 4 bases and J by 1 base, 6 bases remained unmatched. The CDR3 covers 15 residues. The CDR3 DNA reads TGTGCCAGCAGCCTCGGGAGGGGGCAGAACACTGAAGCTTTCTTT. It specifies CASSLGRGQNTEAFF.

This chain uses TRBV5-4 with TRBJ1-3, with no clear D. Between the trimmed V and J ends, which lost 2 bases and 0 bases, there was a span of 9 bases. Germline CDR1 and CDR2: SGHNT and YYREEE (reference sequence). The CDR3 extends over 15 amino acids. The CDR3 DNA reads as TGTGCCAGCAGCTTTGGAAGAGGCTCTGGAAACACCATATATTTT. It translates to CASSFGRGSGNTIYF.

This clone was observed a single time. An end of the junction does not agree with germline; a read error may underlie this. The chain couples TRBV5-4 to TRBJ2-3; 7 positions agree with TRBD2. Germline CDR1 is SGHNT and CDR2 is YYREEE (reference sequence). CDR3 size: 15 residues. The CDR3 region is CASSRSAGEPDTQYF. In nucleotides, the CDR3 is TGTGCCAGCAGCCGGTCTGCGGGGGAACCAGACACGCAGTATTTT.

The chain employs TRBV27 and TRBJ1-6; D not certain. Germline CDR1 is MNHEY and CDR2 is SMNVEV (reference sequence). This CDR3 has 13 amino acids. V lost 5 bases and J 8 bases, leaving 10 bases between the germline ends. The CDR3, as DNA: TGTGCCAGCAGTAACTTGGGCGATTCACCCCTCCACTTT. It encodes CASSNLGDSPLHF.

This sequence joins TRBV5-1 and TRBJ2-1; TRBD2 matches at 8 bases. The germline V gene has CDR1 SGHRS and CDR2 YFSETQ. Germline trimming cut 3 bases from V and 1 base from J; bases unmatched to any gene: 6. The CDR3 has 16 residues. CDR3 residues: CASSYRSGGSYNEQFF. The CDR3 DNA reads TGCGCCAGCAGCTACCGAAGCGGGGGATCCTACAATGAGCAGTTCTTC.

CDR3 DNA sequence: TGTGCCAGCTCCGGGGGGGACCCCAATGAGCAGTTCTTC. Translated: CASSGGDPNEQFF. The V call is TRBV25-1, the J call TRBJ2-1; TRBD2 aligns across 8 bases. Germline V CDR1 and CDR2: MGHDK, SYGVNS. This CDR3 has 13 residues. The junction had 6 bases not matched to a gene; V was cut back by 8 bases and J by 6 bases.

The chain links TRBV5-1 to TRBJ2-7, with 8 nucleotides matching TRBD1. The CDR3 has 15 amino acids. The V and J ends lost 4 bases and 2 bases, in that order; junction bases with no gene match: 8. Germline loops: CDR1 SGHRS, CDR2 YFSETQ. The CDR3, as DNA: TGCGCCAGCAGCCCGGCAGGGGGCCAGGCCTACGAGCAGTACTTC. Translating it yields CASSPAGGQAYEQYF.

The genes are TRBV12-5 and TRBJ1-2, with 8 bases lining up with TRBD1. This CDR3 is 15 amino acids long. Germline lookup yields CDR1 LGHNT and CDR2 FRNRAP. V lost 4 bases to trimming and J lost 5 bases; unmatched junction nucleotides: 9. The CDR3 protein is CASGWPDRDYYGYTF. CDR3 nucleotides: TGTGCTAGTGGTTGGCCGGACAGGGATTATTATGGCTACACCTTC.

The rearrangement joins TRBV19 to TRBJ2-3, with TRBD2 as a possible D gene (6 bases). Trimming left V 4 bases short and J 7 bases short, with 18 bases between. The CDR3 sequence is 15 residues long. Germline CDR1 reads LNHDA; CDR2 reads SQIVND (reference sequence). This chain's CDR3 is CASSRVRSGGNTQYF. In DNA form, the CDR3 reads TGTGCCAGTAGTAGAGTCAGGTCCGGAGGGAATACGCAGTATTTT.

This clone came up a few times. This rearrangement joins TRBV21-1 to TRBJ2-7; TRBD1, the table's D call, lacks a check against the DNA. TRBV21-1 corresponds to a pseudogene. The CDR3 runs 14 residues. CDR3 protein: CASGSTGGLYEQYF. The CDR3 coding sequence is TGTGCCAGCGGTTCGACAGGGGGCCTCTACGAGCAGTACTTC.

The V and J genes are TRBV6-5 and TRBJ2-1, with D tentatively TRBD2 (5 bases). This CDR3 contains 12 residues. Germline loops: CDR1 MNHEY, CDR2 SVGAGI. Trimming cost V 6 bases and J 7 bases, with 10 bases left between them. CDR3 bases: TGTGCCAGCAGCCGGGGTAAGAATGAGCAGTTCTTC. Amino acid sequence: CASSRGKNEQFF.

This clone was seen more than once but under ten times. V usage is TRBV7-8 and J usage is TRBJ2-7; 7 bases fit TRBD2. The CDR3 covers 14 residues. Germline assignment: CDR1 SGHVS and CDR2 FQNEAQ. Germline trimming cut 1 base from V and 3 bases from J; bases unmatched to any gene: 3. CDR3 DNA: TGTGCCAGCAGCTTAGTGACTAGCTACTACGAGCAGTACTTC. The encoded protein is CASSLVTSYYEQYF.

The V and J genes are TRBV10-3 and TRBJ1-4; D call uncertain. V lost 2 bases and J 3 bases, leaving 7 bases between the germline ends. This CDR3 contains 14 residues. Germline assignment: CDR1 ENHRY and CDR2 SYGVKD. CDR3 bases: TGTGCCATCAGTGAGAGCTTGTCTAATGAAAAACTGTTTTTT. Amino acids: CAISESLSNEKLFF.

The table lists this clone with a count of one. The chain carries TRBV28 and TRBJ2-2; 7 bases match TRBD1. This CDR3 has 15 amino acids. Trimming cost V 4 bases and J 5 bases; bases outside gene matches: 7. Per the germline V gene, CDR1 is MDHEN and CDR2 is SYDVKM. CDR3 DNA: TGTGCCAGCAGTTCCACAGGGGTGAGGACCGGGGAGCTGTTTTTT. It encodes CASSSTGVRTGELFF.

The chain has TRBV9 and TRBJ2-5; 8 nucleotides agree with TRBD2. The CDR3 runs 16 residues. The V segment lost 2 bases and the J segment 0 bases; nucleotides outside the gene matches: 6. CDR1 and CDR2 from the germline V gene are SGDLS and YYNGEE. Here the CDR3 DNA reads TGTGCCAGCAGCGTGGGTAGCGGGACGTACCAAGAGACCCAGTACTTC. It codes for CASSVGSGTYQETQYF.

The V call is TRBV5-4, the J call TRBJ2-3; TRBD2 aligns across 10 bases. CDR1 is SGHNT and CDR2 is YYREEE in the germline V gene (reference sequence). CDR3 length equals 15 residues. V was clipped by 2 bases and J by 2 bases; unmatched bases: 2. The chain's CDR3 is CASSLAGGFTDTQYF. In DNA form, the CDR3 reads TGTGCCAGCAGCTTAGCGGGGGGGTTCACAGATACGCAGTATTTT.

This CDR3 is CSVEFLGGHISYNEQFF. Written as DNA, the CDR3 is TGCAGCGTTGAATTTTTAGGGGGACACATCTCCTACAATGAGCAGTTCTTC. The chain has TRBV29-1 and TRBJ2-1; maybe TRBD1 (6 bases). Germline CDR1 is SQVTM and CDR2 is ANQGSEA. This CDR3 comprises 17 residues. Trimming took off 2 bases at V and 0 bases at J, with 17 bases between the two ends.

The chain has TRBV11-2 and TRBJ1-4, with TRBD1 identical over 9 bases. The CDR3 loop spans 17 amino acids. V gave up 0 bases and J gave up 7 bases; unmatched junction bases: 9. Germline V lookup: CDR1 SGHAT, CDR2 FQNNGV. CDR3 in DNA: TGTGCCAGCAGCTTAGATGAAAGGACAGGGGACGGTGAAAAACTGTTTTTT. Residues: CASSLDERTGDGEKLFF.

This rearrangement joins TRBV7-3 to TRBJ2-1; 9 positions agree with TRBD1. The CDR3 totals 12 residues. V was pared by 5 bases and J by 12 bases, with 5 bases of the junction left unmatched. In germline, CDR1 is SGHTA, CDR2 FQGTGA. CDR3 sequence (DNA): TGTGCCAGCAGCCTAGGGACAGGGAGGCAGTTCTTC. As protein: CASSLGTGRQFF.

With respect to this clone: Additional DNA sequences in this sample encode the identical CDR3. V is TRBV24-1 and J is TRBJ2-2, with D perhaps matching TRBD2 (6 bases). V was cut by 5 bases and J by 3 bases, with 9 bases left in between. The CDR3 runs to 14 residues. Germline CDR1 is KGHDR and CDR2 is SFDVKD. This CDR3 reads CATSGTGDTGELFF. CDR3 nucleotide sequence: TGTGCCACCAGTGGAACGGGGGACACCGGGGAGCTGTTTTTT.